Presented here are 28 T cell receptor beta chains from one specimen sequenced in a study of identical twins. TCRdb used MiXCR to reprocess the 5' RACE reads, holding one entry per CDR3 protein. The sample comprises 550,000 to 800,000 distinct CDR3 sequences, roughly 6.6% of which are singletons, and over 1.5% rests with the top ten. In addition, the sample was reused for a study of yellow fever vaccine responses in identical twins.

The sequenced sample was PBMCs. The receptors stem from a woman aged 18-29 years in good health.

This clonotype was found a few times. J is TRBJ2-7 and V is TRBV7-2, with TRBD2 matching 8 bases. CDR3 size: 16 residues. The V gene's germline CDR1 is SGHTA and CDR2 FQGNSA. Germline trimming cut 5 bases from V and 3 bases from J; bases unmatched to any gene: 12. This CDR3 reads CASSRLPGLGVYEQYF. For the CDR3, the DNA is TGTGCCAGCAGCCGCCTGCCGGGACTAGGAGTCTACGAGCAGTACTTC.

The chain joins TRBV7-8 to TRBJ2-5; 11 positions match TRBD2. With V trimmed by 2 bases and J by 4 bases, 6 bases remained unmatched. This CDR3 is 16 amino acids long. CDR1 and CDR2 from the germline V gene are SGHVS and FQNEAQ. CDR3 DNA: TGTGCCAGCAGCTTAAATGGGCTAGCGGGAGGAGAGACCCAGTACTTC. It encodes CASSLNGLAGGETQYF.

J is TRBJ2-7 and V is TRBV7-9; D not certain. The CDR3 consists of 11 residues. CDR1 and CDR2 (germline): SEHNR, FQNEAQ (reference sequence). Trimming cost V 3 bases and J 6 bases, with 6 bases left between them. DNA of the CDR3: TGTGCCAGCAGCTTGACTCCCGAGCAGTACTTC. This translates into CASSLTPEQYF. The full variable domain, rest sourced from reference TRBV7-9 and TRBJ2-7, is DTGVSQNPRHKITKRGQNVTFRCDPISEHNRLYWYRQTLGQGPEFLTYFQNEAQLEKSRLLSDRFSAERPKGSFSTLEIQRTEQGDSAMYLCASSLTPEQYFGPGTRLTVT.

The CDR3 reads CASSVGHHANYGYTF. CDR3 DNA sequence: TGTGCCAGCAGTGTAGGACACCATGCTAACTATGGCTACACCTTC. The chain couples TRBV6-1 to TRBJ1-2; TRBD1 is a possible D gene (5 bases). The germline CDR1 and CDR2 sequences are MNHNS and SASEGT. V shed 4 bases and J shed 0 bases, with 12 bases lying between them. This CDR3 has 15 amino acids.

There are a few counts of this clonotype. V usage is TRBV12-3 or TRBV12-4 and J usage is TRBJ1-1; D is uncertain. V lost 8 bases and J 0 bases, leaving 16 bases between the germline ends. The CDR3 consists of 15 residues. The chain's CDR3 is CASHWVLTLNTEAFF. The CDR3 region has the DNA TGTGCCAGCCACTGGGTCCTGACTTTGAACACTGAAGCTTTCTTT.

This clonotype appeared a few times. At one boundary the junction diverges from the germline segment, which might be a read error. The V gene is TRBV7-9, the J gene TRBJ1-5; 7 nucleotides align to TRBD1. Germline V lookup: CDR1 SEHNR, CDR2 FQNEAQ (reference sequence). The CDR3 sequence is 11 residues long. The CDR3 DNA reads as TGTGCCAGCAGCTCGGGACAGCTCCAGCATTTT. The encoded protein is CASSSGQLQHF. The complete variable domain, with remaining parts taken from reference TRBV7-9 and TRBJ1-5, reads DTGVSQNPRHKITKRGQNVTFRCDPISEHNRLYWYRQTLGQGPEFLTYFQNEAQLEKSRLLSDRFSAERPKGSFSTLEIQRTEQGDSAMYLCASSSGQLQHFGDGTRLSIL.

V usage is TRBV28 and J usage is TRBJ2-7, with 9 bases identical to TRBD1. The CDR3 is 15 amino acids. The germline CDR1 and CDR2 sequences are MDHEN and SYDVKM. Unmatched junction bases numbered 8, after V lost 3 bases and J lost 5 bases. The CDR3 reads CASSLAGTGTHEQYF. The CDR3 bases are TGTGCCAGCAGTTTGGCCGGGACAGGGACCCACGAGCAGTACTTC.

The J gene is TRBJ2-5, the V gene TRBV10-3; TRBD2 agrees at 7 bases. V lost 9 bases, J lost 1 base, and 5 bases stayed unmatched. The CDR3 sequence is 13 residues long. The germline CDR1 and CDR2 sequences are ENHRY and SYGVKD. CDR3 residues: CAIGPSGQETQYF. In DNA form, the CDR3 reads TGTGCCATAGGACCTAGCGGCCAAGAGACCCAGTACTTC.

This clonotype showed up just a few times. The chain uses TRBV11-2 and TRBJ1-2; D is perhaps TRBD1 (5 bases). Trimming cost V 1 base and J 8 bases, with 14 bases left between them. The length of the CDR3 is 14 residues. Germline assignment: CDR1 SGHAT and CDR2 FQNNGV. CDR3 residues: CASSLGGASRGYTF. DNA of the CDR3: TGTGCCAGCAGCTTAGGTGGGGCGTCTCGAGGCTACACCTTC.

The chain links TRBV19 to TRBJ2-5; either TRBD1 or TRBD2 may supply D (5 bases each). The V gene's germline CDR1 is LNHDA and CDR2 SQIVND (reference sequence). This CDR3 spans 16 amino acids. The V gene lost 1 base and the J gene lost 5 bases, with 17 bases spanning the gap. The CDR3 sequence is CASSIGAGTTSETQYF. DNA of the CDR3: TGTGCCAGTAGTATAGGGGCCGGGACGACTTCGGAGACCCAGTACTTC.

This clonotype showed up many times. The chain joins TRBV6-5 to TRBJ2-5; D is unclear. The CDR3 spans 14 residues. V lost 3 bases and J 5 bases, leaving 13 bases between the germline ends. Looked up from germline, CDR1 is MNHEY and CDR2 is SVGAGI. The CDR3 is CASSYSPSGETQYF. In DNA form, the CDR3 reads TGTGCCAGCAGTTATTCACCCAGTGGGGAGACCCAGTACTTC.

This clonotype was recorded many times. V gene TRBV29-1 combines with J gene TRBJ2-7, with 7 positions matching TRBD2. The germline CDR1 and CDR2 sequences are SQVTM and ANQGSEA. V lost 6 bases and J lost 5; bases outside the gene matches: 13. This CDR3 has 14 residues. The CDR3 DNA follows: TGCAGCGTGGTCCGGGAGGAAGTAAACCACGAGCAGTACTTC. Its translation: CSVVREEVNHEQYF.

There are many counts of this clonotype. This rearrangement joins TRBV28 to TRBJ2-1; a possible D gene is TRBD2 (6 bases). The CDR3 is 15 residues long. The V end lost 8 bases, the J end lost 8 bases, and 22 bases lay between the germline ends. Germline-derived CDR1 and CDR2 are MDHEN and SYDVKM. For the CDR3, the DNA is TGTGCCAGCTTACCGGGACTTAACTTACGGGATGAGCAGTTCTTC. Its protein product is CASLPGLNLRDEQFF.

On this clonotype: Germline is not matched at one junction end, which may reflect a read error. The chain carries TRBV27 and TRBJ1-1; D is ambiguous. Germline-derived CDR1 and CDR2 are MNHEY and SMNVEV (reference sequence). This CDR3 is built from 13 residues. The CDR3 sequence is CASSFRENTESFF. The CDR3 DNA reads as TGTGCCAGCTCGTTTCGGGAGAACACTGAATCTTTCTTT.

In its sample, this clonotype was seen a few times. The rearrangement joins TRBV4-1 to TRBJ1-4; possibly TRBD1 for D (5 bases). The CDR3 extends over 14 amino acids. Germline V gene data show CDR1 as MGHRA and CDR2 as YSYEKL. Trimming stripped 1 base from V and 8 bases from J, with 11 bases between. The CDR3 DNA reads as TGCGCCAGCAGCCAAGGAGGGGATCCCGAAAAACTGTTTTTT. Protein: CASSQGGDPEKLFF.

This clonotype was counted ten times or more. The chain uses TRBV7-9 and TRBJ2-7, with TRBD2 identical over 10 bases. Germline trimming cut 5 bases from V and 3 bases from J; bases unmatched to any gene: 7. This CDR3 comprises 15 residues. CDR1 SEHNR and CDR2 FQNEAQ come from the germline V gene (reference sequence). CDR3 sequence: CASSPTSGFIYEQYF. In nucleotides, the CDR3 is TGTGCCAGCAGCCCGACTAGCGGGTTTATCTACGAGCAGTACTTC.

The J gene is TRBJ2-5, the V gene TRBV6-1; 7 bases align to TRBD2. The CDR3 length is 13 residues. Germline lookup yields CDR1 MNHNS and CDR2 SASEGT. V shed 6 bases, J shed 5 bases, and the junction held 6 bases outside the gene matches. The CDR3 DNA reads as TGTGCCAGCAGGATGGGGGGGGTTGAGACCCAGTACTTC. Translating it yields CASRMGGVETQYF.

There are a few counts of this clonotype. This chain connects TRBV25-1 to TRBJ1-2, with 7 bases matching TRBD1. The CDR3 spans 14 residues. From germline, CDR1 is MGHDK and CDR2 SYGVNS. J gave up 5 bases and V 6 bases, and 9 bases lay outside the gene matches. The CDR3 DNA reads as TGTGCCAGCAGCCGATACGGGACAGATTATGGCTACACCTTC. Amino acids: CASSRYGTDYGYTF.

This clonotype has more than one count but fewer than ten. The chain has TRBV2 and TRBJ2-5; D is perhaps TRBD1 or TRBD2 (5 bases each). CDR1 SNHLY and CDR2 FYNNEI come from the germline V gene. The CDR3 has 14 residues. Between the trimmed V and J ends, which lost 6 bases and 5 bases, there was a span of 16 bases. The CDR3: CASRPGTPVETQYF. CDR3 DNA sequence: TGTGCCAGCAGACCCGGGACCCCGGTTGAGACCCAGTACTTC.

The chain uses TRBV12-3 or TRBV12-4 and TRBJ1-5; D gene unclear. Trimming pared 2 bases from V and 7 bases from J, leaving 12 bases between. The CDR3 spans 14 residues. The DNA of the CDR3 is TGTGCCAGCAGTTTAAGACTCCATATCCAGCCCCAGCATTTT. It specifies CASSLRLHIQPQHF.

The table lists this clonotype with many counts. The V call is TRBV14, the J call TRBJ2-1, with 8 positions matching TRBD2. Germline CDR1 is SGHDN and CDR2 is FVKESK. The CDR3 runs to 16 residues. The V and J ends lost 0 bases and 3 bases, in that order; junction bases with no gene match: 4. In nucleotides, the CDR3 is TGTGCCAGCAGCCAAGAACGGGGGGGGCGCTACAATGAGCAGTTCTTC. Protein product: CASSQERGGRYNEQFF. Supplemented by reference TRBV14 and TRBJ2-1, the full variable domain reads EAGVTQFPSHSVIEKGQTVTLRCDPISGHDNLYWYRRVMGKEIKFLLHFVKESKQDESGMPNNRFLAERTGGTYSTLKVQPAELEDSGVYFCASSQERGGRYNEQFFGPGTRLTVL.

This clonotype has just a few counts. This chain joins TRBV9 and TRBJ2-1, with 10 nucleotides matching TRBD2. Trimming removed 3 bases from V and 3 bases from J; junction bases left unmatched: 9. This CDR3 is 17 amino acids long. CDR1 and CDR2 from the germline V gene are SGDLS and YYNGEE. The CDR3 protein is CASSEKTSGYLYNEQFF. DNA of the CDR3: TGTGCCAGCAGCGAAAAGACTAGCGGGTACCTCTACAATGAGCAGTTCTTC.

The chain recombines TRBV4-2 with TRBJ2-1, with 7 bases identical to TRBD2. The CDR3 spans 13 residues. The junction had 8 bases not matched to a gene; V was cut back by 3 bases and J by 12 bases. Germline values: CDR1 LGHNA, CDR2 YNFKEQ. CDR3 nucleotide sequence: TGTGCCAGCAGCCACGGACTAGGAAAGGGGCAGTTCTTC. Translated, it gives CASSHGLGKGQFF.

V gene TRBV20-1 combines with J gene TRBJ2-7, with D unresolved. From germline, CDR1 is DFQATT and CDR2 SNEGSKA (reference sequence). V shed 3 bases and J shed 8 bases, with 14 bases lying between them. This CDR3 is 12 amino acids long. CDR3: CSASRSTFKQYV. The CDR3 DNA sequence: TGCAGTGCTAGTCGGTCCACCTTTAAGCAGTACGTC.

This clonotype was detected many times. The chain uses TRBV5-1 and TRBJ2-2, with TRBD2 matching over 11 bases. Losses at the gene ends were 2 bases for V and 3 bases for J; bases not matched to a gene: 3. CDR1 is SGHRS, CDR2 YFSETQ, per germline. The CDR3 is 16 residues long. CDR3 region: CASSFGTSGYTGELFF. CDR3 DNA: TGCGCCAGCAGCTTCGGGACTAGCGGATACACCGGGGAGCTGTTTTTT.

This clonotype was observed a few times. The chain employs TRBV3-1 and TRBJ2-5, with D unclear. Trimming took 4 bases from V and 5 from J, leaving 17 bases between them. CDR3 length equals 15 residues. The V gene's germline CDR1 is LGHDT and CDR2 YNNKEL (reference sequence). The CDR3, as DNA: TGTGCCAGCAGCCTTAGCACCCTCACCGCCGAGACCCAGTACTTC. It encodes CASSLSTLTAETQYF.

Ten or more counts support this clonotype. The rearrangement uses TRBV28 and TRBJ1-2, with D tentatively TRBD1 (5 bases). V dropped 4 bases and J dropped 8 bases, with 14 bases sitting between them. There are 13 residues in the CDR3. Per germline, CDR1 MDHEN and CDR2 SYDVKM. For the CDR3, the DNA is TGTGCCAGCAGTTGGGGGAACCCTGGAGGCTACACCTTC. This sequence encodes CASSWGNPGGYTF.

In its sample, this clonotype was seen a few times. The genes are TRBV5-1 and TRBJ2-7, with 9 bases that match TRBD2. The V gene's germline CDR1 is SGHRS and CDR2 YFSETQ. The trim removed 4 bases at V and 5 bases at J, leaving 10 bases unmatched. The CDR3 is 15 residues long. The DNA for the CDR3 is TGCGCCAGCAGCCCAATTAGCGGGAGTCCAAACGAGCAGTACTTC. It codes for CASSPISGSPNEQYF.